These T cell receptor beta chains were read from a single sample in a study of shared clonotypes between healthy human individuals. Clones were read by immunoSEQ multiplex PCR, and TCRdb kept only the in-frame ones, dropping some. The profile shows hundreds of thousands of clones, about two thirds of them singletons. The sample taken for sequencing was memory CD4+ T cells sorted from blood. The receptors shown here come from a woman aged 25 to 45 in good health. Both conserved end residues are part of each CDR3. The D gene is left open where the match is weak. Only part of the rows carry a size: once, few, many, or a class if the clone is expanded.

D gene: TRBD2; J gene: TRBJ2-7; clone size: .; V gene: TRBV11-2; CDR3 protein: CASSPSSGNAQYF; CDR3 DNA: TGTGCCAGCAGCCCTTCTAGCGGGAACGCGCAGTACTTC
D gene: .; J gene: TRBJ2-3; clone size: many; V gene: TRBV6-6; CDR3 protein: CASSSRQATDTQYF; CDR3 DNA: TGTGCCAGCAGTTCCCGACAGGCCACAGATACGCAGTATTTT
D gene: .; J gene: TRBJ2-3; clone size: few; V gene: TRBV5-1; CDR3 protein: CASSPDYTDTQYF; CDR3 DNA: TGCGCCAGCAGCCCGGACTATACAGATACGCAGTATTTT
D gene: .; J gene: TRBJ1-1; clone size: once; V gene: TRBV21-1; CDR3 protein: CASSTPRAGNNTEAFF; CDR3 DNA: TGTGCCAGCAGCACACCTCGGGCAGGAAATAACACTGAAGCTTTCTTT
D gene: .; J gene: TRBJ2-7; clone size: few; V gene: TRBV2; CDR3 protein: CASSDDRGSYEQYF; CDR3 DNA: TGTGCCAGCAGTGATGATAGGGGCTCCTACGAGCAGTACTTC
D gene: TRBD1; J gene: TRBJ1-2; clone size: .; V gene: TRBV19; CDR3 protein: CASSFFTQGADGYTF; CDR3 DNA: TGTGCCAGTAGTTTTTTCACCCAGGGGGCCGATGGCTACACCTTC
D gene: TRBD1; J gene: TRBJ1-1; clone size: .; V gene: TRBV5-4; CDR3 protein: CASSYTGGSMNTEAFF; CDR3 DNA: TGTGCCAGCAGCTACACAGGGGGCTCCATGAACACTGAAGCTTTCTTT
D gene: .; J gene: TRBJ1-2; clone size: few; V gene: TRBV6-6; CDR3 protein: CASSLAGPNYGYTF; CDR3 DNA: TGTGCCAGCAGCCTGGCCGGGCCTAACTATGGCTACACCTTC
D gene: .; J gene: TRBJ2-7; clone size: .; V gene: TRBV7-2; CDR3 protein: CASSPGPYEQYF; CDR3 DNA: TGTGCCAGCAGCCCAGGGCCCTACGAGCAGTACTTC
D gene: TRBD2; J gene: TRBJ2-3; clone size: .; V gene: TRBV6-6; CDR3 protein: CASSYPPGGTDTQYF; CDR3 DNA: TGTGCCAGCAGTTATCCCCCGGGAGGGACAGATACGCAGTATTTT
D gene: TRBD1; J gene: TRBJ2-7; clone size: .; V gene: TRBV18; CDR3 protein: CASSTTGDREQYF; CDR3 DNA: TGTGCCAGCTCAACTACAGGGGATCGCGAGCAGTACTTC
D gene: TRBD1; J gene: TRBJ1-1; clone size: .; V gene: TRBV7-9; CDR3 protein: CASSPSGGLYTEAFF; CDR3 DNA: TGTGCCAGCAGCCCATCAGGGGGCCTGTACACTGAAGCTTTCTTT
D gene: TRBD2; J gene: TRBJ2-3; clone size: .; V gene: TRBV28; CDR3 protein: CASSPILAGTDTQYF; CDR3 DNA: TGTGCCAGCAGTCCCATCCTAGCGGGCACAGATACGCAGTATTTT
D gene: TRBD2; J gene: TRBJ2-1; clone size: .; V gene: TRBV7-3; CDR3 protein: CASSLMSVVTSGSYNEQFF; CDR3 DNA: TGTGCCAGCAGCTTAATGAGTGTGGTGACTAGCGGGAGCTACAATGAGCAGTTCTTC
D gene: .; J gene: TRBJ1-2; clone size: .; V gene: TRBV20-1; CDR3 protein: CSAREDYGYTF; CDR3 DNA: TGCAGTGCTAGAGAGGACTATGGCTACACCTTC
D gene: .; J gene: TRBJ2-3; clone size: .; V gene: TRBV11-1; CDR3 protein: CASSLVREDTQYF; CDR3 DNA: TGTGCCAGCAGCTTAGTCAGGGAAGATACGCAGTATTTT
D gene: .; J gene: TRBJ1-5; clone size: .; V gene: TRBV18; CDR3 protein: CASSTLDSNQPQHF; CDR3 DNA: TGTGCCAGCTCAACTTTGGATAGCAATCAGCCCCAGCATTTT
D gene: .; J gene: TRBJ2-4; clone size: .; V gene: TRBV6-4; CDR3 protein: CASSDRLRGSLAKNIQYF; CDR3 DNA: TGTGCCAGCAGTGACCGTCTCAGGGGTTCTCTAGCCAAAAACATTCAGTACTTC
D gene: TRBD1; J gene: TRBJ1-4; clone size: .; V gene: TRBV14; CDR3 protein: CASSQDRRGGQGVEKLFF; CDR3 DNA: TGTGCCAGCAGCCAAGATCGCCGTGGAGGGCAGGGGGTTGAAAAACTGTTTTTT
D gene: TRBD1; J gene: TRBJ1-2; clone size: .; V gene: TRBV10-3; CDR3 protein: CAISELIRGRVDYGYTF; CDR3 DNA: TGTGCCATCAGTGAGCTCATCAGGGGGCGAGTTGACTATGGCTACACCTTC
D gene: .; J gene: TRBJ1-1; clone size: .; V gene: TRBV30; CDR3 protein: CAWSGVTNTEAFF; CDR3 DNA: TGTGCCTGGAGTGGGGTCACGAACACTGAAGCTTTCTTT
D gene: .; J gene: TRBJ2-1; clone size: once; V gene: TRBV7-8; CDR3 protein: CASSTRGGPNEQFF; CDR3 DNA: TGTGCCAGCAGCACTAGAGGGGGTCCCAATGAGCAGTTCTTC
D gene: TRBD2; J gene: TRBJ2-7; clone size: many; V gene: TRBV7-7; CDR3 protein: CASSLVPGGPHEQYF; CDR3 DNA: TGTGCCAGCAGCTTAGTACCGGGAGGGCCCCACGAGCAGTACTTC
D gene: .; J gene: TRBJ1-2; clone size: .; V gene: TRBV5-4; CDR3 protein: CASSLAGVFSSGGYTF; CDR3 DNA: TGTGCCAGCAGCTTGGCGGGGGTGTTCTCCTCCGGAGGCTACACCTTC
D gene: TRBD1; J gene: TRBJ2-5; clone size: .; V gene: TRBV28; CDR3 protein: CASSSPGQVGQETQYF; CDR3 DNA: TGTGCCAGCAGTTCCCCCGGACAGGTCGGGCAAGAGACCCAGTACTTC
D gene: TRBD2; J gene: TRBJ2-5; clone size: .; V gene: TRBV7-9; CDR3 protein: CASSSAGAGETQYF; CDR3 DNA: TGTGCCAGCAGCTCGGCGGGAGCGGGCGAGACCCAGTACTTC
D gene: .; J gene: TRBJ2-5; clone size: .; V gene: TRBV14; CDR3 protein: CASRSGTKETQYF; CDR3 DNA: TGTGCCAGCAGGTCCGGGACAAAAGAGACCCAGTACTTC
D gene: .; J gene: TRBJ1-1; clone size: .; V gene: TRBV6-5; CDR3 protein: CASSYSGRRNTEAFF; CDR3 DNA: TGTGCCAGCAGTTACAGTGGTCGCAGGAACACTGAAGCTTTCTTT
D gene: .; J gene: TRBJ2-1; clone size: once; V gene: TRBV2; CDR3 protein: CASNNWDEQFF; CDR3 DNA: TGTGCCAGCAATAACTGGGATGAGCAGTTCTTC
D gene: .; J gene: TRBJ2-2; clone size: .; V gene: TRBV6-5; CDR3 protein: CASSRKLVIGELFF; CDR3 DNA: TGTGCCAGCAGTCGAAAGCTAGTAATCGGGGAGCTGTTTTTT
D gene: .; J gene: TRBJ2-1; clone size: .; V gene: TRBV4-2; CDR3 protein: CASSQEGSNSYNEQFF; CDR3 DNA: TGTGCCAGCAGCCAAGAAGGCTCCAACTCCTACAATGAGCAGTTCTTC
D gene: .; J gene: TRBJ1-1; clone size: .; V gene: TRBV7-9; CDR3 protein: CASSLQGAITEAFF; CDR3 DNA: TGTGCCAGCAGCTTACAGGGAGCCATCACTGAAGCTTTCTTT
D gene: TRBD2; J gene: TRBJ2-3; clone size: .; V gene: TRBV9; CDR3 protein: CASSVVGGRGTDTQYF; CDR3 DNA: TGTGCCAGCAGCGTAGTAGGCGGGAGAGGAACAGATACGCAGTATTTT
D gene: .; J gene: TRBJ2-2; clone size: .; V gene: TRBV4-1; CDR3 protein: CASAAVGRVEIGSRSGELFF; CDR3 DNA: TGCGCCAGCGCCGCCGTAGGCAGGGTTGAAATCGGAAGCCGCTCCGGGGAGCTGTTTTTT
D gene: .; J gene: TRBJ2-1; clone size: .; V gene: TRBV7-5; CDR3 protein: CVRSGARRNNEQFF; CDR3 DNA: TGTGTCAGAAGCGGAGCGCGGAGAAACAATGAGCAGTTCTTC
D gene: TRBD2; J gene: TRBJ2-2; clone size: .; V gene: TRBV28; CDR3 protein: CASSSGTSGRYTGELFF; CDR3 DNA: TGTGCCAGCAGTAGCGGGACTAGCGGGAGGTACACCGGGGAGCTGTTTTTT
D gene: TRBD1; J gene: TRBJ1-4; clone size: once; V gene: TRBV6-1; CDR3 protein: CASRGRQGGDEKLFF; CDR3 DNA: TGTGCCAGCAGAGGGCGGCAGGGGGGCGATGAAAAACTGTTTTTT
D gene: TRBD1; J gene: TRBJ1-5; clone size: .; V gene: TRBV7-6; CDR3 protein: CASGRGTGIDQPQHF; CDR3 DNA: TGTGCCAGCGGGCGGGGGACAGGGATAGATCAGCCCCAGCATTTT
D gene: .; J gene: TRBJ1-3; clone size: .; V gene: TRBV4-1; CDR3 protein: CASSQVVSRISGNTIYF; CDR3 DNA: TGCGCCAGCAGCCAAGTAGTGAGCCGGATCTCTGGAAACACCATATATTTT
D gene: TRBD1; J gene: TRBJ2-7; clone size: few; V gene: TRBV5-1; CDR3 protein: CASSTGTGPFEQYF; CDR3 DNA: TGCGCCAGCAGCACCGGGACAGGCCCTTTCGAGCAGTACTTC
D gene: TRBD1; J gene: TRBJ2-3; clone size: .; V gene: TRBV19; CDR3 protein: CASSPGQGAATDTQYF; CDR3 DNA: TGTGCCAGTAGTCCGGGACAGGGGGCCGCCACAGATACGCAGTATTTT
D gene: .; J gene: TRBJ2-3; clone size: .; V gene: TRBV6-6; CDR3 protein: CASVGSTDTQYF; CDR3 DNA: TGTGCCAGCGTGGGCAGCACAGATACGCAGTATTTT
D gene: TRBD2; J gene: TRBJ2-1; clone size: .; V gene: TRBV10-3; CDR3 protein: CAIRTGTSGYNEQFF; CDR3 DNA: TGTGCCATCCGGACCGGGACTAGCGGGTACAATGAGCAGTTCTTC
D gene: .; J gene: TRBJ2-1; clone size: .; V gene: TRBV11-2; CDR3 protein: CASSLDRGVIHNEQFF; CDR3 DNA: TGTGCCAGCAGCTTAGACAGGGGAGTAATCCACAATGAGCAGTTCTTC
D gene: .; J gene: TRBJ2-7; clone size: .; V gene: TRBV5-4; CDR3 protein: CASSPLKSGSYEQYF; CDR3 DNA: TGTGCCAGCAGCCCTCTAAAGTCGGGCTCCTACGAGCAGTACTTC
D gene: TRBD1; J gene: TRBJ2-7; clone size: .; V gene: TRBV7-4; CDR3 protein: CASSLEGAQLEVTYEQYF; CDR3 DNA: TGTGCCAGCAGCTTAGAGGGGGCGCAGTTAGAAGTGACCTACGAGCAGTACTTC